A selection of T cell receptor beta chains follows, all from one sample in a study of T-cell reconstitution after alpha-beta-depleted transplantation in children. A single record per CDR3 protein comes from TCRdb applying MiXCR to the PCR reads. Among about 600,000 distinct CDR3 sequences listed, 23% were seen once. Sequenced here: PBMCs, mostly from graft donor cells, sampled 360 days after TCRalphabeta/CD19-depleted stem cell transplant. These receptors were obtained from a boy under two years old who had a stem cell transplant for acute myeloid leukemia, so the T cells may come from the graft donor. Both conserved end residues are part of each CDR3. D genes are given only for firm matches. Rows give clone size only sometimes, using once, few, many, or a class for an expanded clone.

CDR3aa | CDR3nt | j_gene | abundance | v_gene | d_gene
CASSFTQGSYEQYF | TGTGCCAGCAGCTTTACCCAGGGCTCCTACGAGCAGTACTTC | TRBJ2-7 | - | TRBV7-6 | -
CASSSLVPADTQYF | TGTGCCAGCAGCTCCCTTGTTCCGGCAGATACGCAGTATTTT | TRBJ2-3 | - | TRBV14 | -
CSFRQGKVGELFF | TGCAGCTTCCGACAGGGGAAGGTTGGGGAGCTGTTTTTT | TRBJ2-2 | - | TRBV29-1 | TRBD1
CASRRGGIYTGELFF | TGTGCCAGCAGGCGGGGGGGAATATACACCGGGGAGCTGTTTTTT | TRBJ2-2 | - | TRBV12-3/TRBV12-4 | TRBD2
CASGTGVEQYF | TGTGCCAGCGGAACAGGGGTCGAGCAGTACTTC | TRBJ2-7 | - | TRBV12-3/TRBV12-4 | TRBD1
CSARDGETGVEKLFF | TGCAGTGCTAGAGATGGGGAGACAGGGGTTGAAAAACTGTTTTTT | TRBJ1-4 | few | TRBV20-1 | TRBD1
CSANLEAGGPYNEQFF | TGCAGTGCTAACCTGGAAGCGGGGGGACCCTACAATGAGCAGTTCTTC | TRBJ2-1 | few | TRBV20-1 | TRBD2
CATSRPQTLGWDTDTQYF | TGTGCCACCAGCAGACCCCAAACCTTGGGGTGGGACACAGATACGCAGTATTTT | TRBJ2-3 | many | TRBV15 | -
CASSFWNIQYF | TGTGCCAGCAGTTTTTGGAACATTCAGTACTTC | TRBJ2-4 | many | TRBV28 | -
CSARYPVSSYEQYF | TGCAGTGCTAGGTACCCCGTTAGTAGCTACGAGCAGTACTTC | TRBJ2-7 | - | TRBV20-1 | -
CATSRFGQPLNVLTF | TGTGCCACCAGCAGATTTGGACAGCCCCTCAACGTCCTGACTTTC | TRBJ2-6 | many | TRBV15 | -
CASSLGLEIPYGYTF | TGTGCCAGCAGCTTAGGCCTCGAAATTCCATATGGCTACACCTTC | TRBJ1-2 | few | TRBV7-8 | -
CSTSTGTGQYEQYF | TGCAGCACATCCACCGGGACAGGGCAATACGAGCAGTACTTC | TRBJ2-7 | many | TRBV29-1 | TRBD1
CSVVGRSSGELFF | TGCAGCGTTGTGGGTCGGTCTTCAGGGGAGCTGTTTTTT | TRBJ2-2 | many | TRBV29-1 | -
CAWMGGSREQYF | TGTGCCTGGATGGGAGGTTCGCGGGAGCAGTACTTC | TRBJ2-7 | - | TRBV30 | -
CASRLGQLLHF | TGTGCCAGCAGGCTGGGACAGCTCCTCCACTTT | TRBJ1-6 | many | TRBV27 | TRBD1
CASSLIQGWGEQFF | TGTGCCAGCAGCTTAATACAGGGTTGGGGTGAGCAGTTCTTC | TRBJ2-1 | many | TRBV7-2 | -
CASSTRRGGEQYF | TGTGCCAGCAGCACGAGGAGGGGCGGAGAGCAGTACTTC | TRBJ2-7 | - | TRBV5-6 | -
CASSFPATGGGTGELFF | TGTGCCAGCAGTTTCCCCGCAACAGGGGGAGGAACCGGGGAGCTGTTTTTT | TRBJ2-2 | many | TRBV27 | TRBD1
CSARDSPTDTQYF | TGCAGTGCTAGAGATTCGCCCACAGATACGCAGTATTTT | TRBJ2-3 | - | TRBV20-1 | -
CASSLGTYGNTIYF | TGTGCCAGCAGCTTAGGGACTTATGGAAACACCATATATTTT | TRBJ1-3 | many | TRBV7-9 | -
CASSLWGAGNEQFF | TGTGCCAGCAGCTTATGGGGGGCGGGAAATGAGCAGTTCTTC | TRBJ2-1 | - | TRBV7-2 | -
CASSVLAGINNEQFF | TGTGCCAGTAGTGTTCTAGCGGGGATAAACAATGAGCAGTTCTTC | TRBJ2-1 | few | TRBV19 | TRBD2
CASRLQGRGNEQFF | TGTGCCAGCAGGCTCCAGGGTAGGGGCAATGAGCAGTTCTTC | TRBJ2-1 | - | TRBV28 | -
CSVLKGETQYF | TGCAGCGTTTTAAAGGGGGAGACCCAGTACTTC | TRBJ2-5 | few | TRBV29-1 | -
CSVEPGTEEAFF | TGCAGCGTTGAACCGGGAACGGAGGAAGCTTTCTTT | TRBJ1-1 | few | TRBV29-1 | -
CSARGGLAGAPYNEQFF | TGCAGTGCTAGAGGGGGTTTAGCGGGGGCCCCTTACAATGAGCAGTTCTTC | TRBJ2-1 | - | TRBV20-1 | TRBD2